The present T cell receptor (beta chain) was sequenced within a study of T cell changes during pregnancy in multiple sclerosis. Using immunoSEQ multiplex PCR, the repertoire was profiled, and TCRdb retains in-frame clones only, with some absent. This sample carries roughly 30,000 clones, 85% of them seen once, and the ten largest clones take approximately 8%. V was pared by 0 bases and J by 12 bases, with 10 bases between. CDR1 and CDR2 (germline): SGHRS, YFSETQ. The CDR3 runs to 12 residues. This TCR was recovered from a female donor with multiple sclerosis, enrolled in a pregnancy study. The starting material was CD8+ T cells from peripheral blood mononuclear cells, obtained after pregnancy. This chain joins TRBV5-1 and TRBJ2-1; D unresolved. This CDR3 is CASSLDPSGQFF. The CDR3 DNA follows: TGCGCCAGCAGCTTGGACCCTTCCGGGCAGTTCTTC.